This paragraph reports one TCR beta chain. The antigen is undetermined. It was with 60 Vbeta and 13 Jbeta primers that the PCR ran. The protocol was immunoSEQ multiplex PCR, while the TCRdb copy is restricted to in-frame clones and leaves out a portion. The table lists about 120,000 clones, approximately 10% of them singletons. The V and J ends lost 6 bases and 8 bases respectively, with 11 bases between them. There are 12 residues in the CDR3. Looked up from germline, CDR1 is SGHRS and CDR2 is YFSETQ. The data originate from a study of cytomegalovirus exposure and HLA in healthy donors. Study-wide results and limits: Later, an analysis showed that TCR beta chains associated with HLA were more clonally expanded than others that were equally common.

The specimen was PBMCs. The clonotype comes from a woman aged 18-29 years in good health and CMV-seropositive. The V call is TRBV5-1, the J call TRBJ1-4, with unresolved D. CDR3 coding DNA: TGCGCCAGCACCCCAGAGGGAGAAAAACTGTTTTTT. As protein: CASTPEGEKLFF.